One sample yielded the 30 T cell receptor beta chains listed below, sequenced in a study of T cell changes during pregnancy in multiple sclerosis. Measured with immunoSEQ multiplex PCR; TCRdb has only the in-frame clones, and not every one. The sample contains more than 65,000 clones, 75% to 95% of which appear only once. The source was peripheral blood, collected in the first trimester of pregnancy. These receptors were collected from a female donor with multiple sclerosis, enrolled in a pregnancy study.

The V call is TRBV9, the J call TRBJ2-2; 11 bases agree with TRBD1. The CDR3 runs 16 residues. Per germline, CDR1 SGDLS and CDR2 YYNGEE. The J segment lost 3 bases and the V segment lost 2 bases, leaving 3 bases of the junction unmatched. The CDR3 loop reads CASSVGQGADTGELFF. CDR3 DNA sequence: TGTGCCAGCAGCGTCGGACAGGGGGCGGACACCGGGGAGCTGTTTTTT.

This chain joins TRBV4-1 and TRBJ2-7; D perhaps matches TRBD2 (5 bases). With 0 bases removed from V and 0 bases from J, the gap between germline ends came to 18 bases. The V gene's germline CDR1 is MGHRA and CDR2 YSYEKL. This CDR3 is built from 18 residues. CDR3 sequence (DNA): TGCGCCAGCAGCCAAGATCTGGGCGGAGGACTCCTCTCCTACGAGCAGTACTTC. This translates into CASSQDLGGGLLSYEQYF.

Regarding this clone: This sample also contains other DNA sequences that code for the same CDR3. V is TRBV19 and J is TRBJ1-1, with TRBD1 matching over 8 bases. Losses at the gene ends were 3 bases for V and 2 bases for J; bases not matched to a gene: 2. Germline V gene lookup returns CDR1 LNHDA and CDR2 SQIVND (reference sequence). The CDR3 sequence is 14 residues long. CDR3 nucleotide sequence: TGTGCCAGTAGTATTGACAGGGGAAACACTGAAGCTTTCTTT. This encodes CASSIDRGNTEAFF.

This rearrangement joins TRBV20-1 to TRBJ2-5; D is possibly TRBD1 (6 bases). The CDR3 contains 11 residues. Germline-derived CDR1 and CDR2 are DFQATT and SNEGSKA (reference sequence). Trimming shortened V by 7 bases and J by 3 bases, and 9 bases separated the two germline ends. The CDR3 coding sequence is TGCAGTGGACAGGAGAAAGAGACCCAGTACTTC. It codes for CSGQEKETQYF.

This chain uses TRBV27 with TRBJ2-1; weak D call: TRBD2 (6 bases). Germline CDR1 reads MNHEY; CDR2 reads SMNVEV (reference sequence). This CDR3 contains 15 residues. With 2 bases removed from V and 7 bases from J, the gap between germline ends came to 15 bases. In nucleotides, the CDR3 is TGTGCCAGCAGTTTACCGGGTCAGGGAGGAAATGAGCAGTTCTTC. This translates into CASSLPGQGGNEQFF.

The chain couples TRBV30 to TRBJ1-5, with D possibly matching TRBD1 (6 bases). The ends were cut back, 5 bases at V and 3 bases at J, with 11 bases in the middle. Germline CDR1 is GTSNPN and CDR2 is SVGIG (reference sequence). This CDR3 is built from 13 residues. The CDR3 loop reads CAWGGGLNQPQHF. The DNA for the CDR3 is TGTGCCTGGGGCGGGGGCCTCAATCAGCCCCAGCATTTT. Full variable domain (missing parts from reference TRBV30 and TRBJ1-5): SQTIHQWPATLVQPVGSPLSLECTVEGTSNPNLYWYRQAAGRGLQLLFYSVGIGQISSEVPQNLSASRPQDRQFILSSKKLLLSDSGFYLCAWGGGLNQPQHFGDGTRLSIL.

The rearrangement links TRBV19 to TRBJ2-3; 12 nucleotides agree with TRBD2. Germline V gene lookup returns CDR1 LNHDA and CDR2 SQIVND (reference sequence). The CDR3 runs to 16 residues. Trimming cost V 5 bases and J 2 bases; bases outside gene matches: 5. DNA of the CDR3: TGTGCCAGTAGTGGAAGACTAGCGGGGGTCACAGATACGCAGTATTTT. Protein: CASSGRLAGVTDTQYF.

The CDR3 sequence: CASSLGGTNTEAFF. The DNA of the CDR3 is TGTGCCAGCAGCCTAGGGGGCACGAACACTGAAGCTTTCTTT. J is TRBJ1-1 and V is TRBV7-3, with TRBD1 matching over 7 bases. Trimming took 5 bases from V and 1 from J; bases not matched to a gene: 4. CDR1 SGHTA and CDR2 FQGTGA come from the germline V gene. The length of the CDR3 is 14 residues.

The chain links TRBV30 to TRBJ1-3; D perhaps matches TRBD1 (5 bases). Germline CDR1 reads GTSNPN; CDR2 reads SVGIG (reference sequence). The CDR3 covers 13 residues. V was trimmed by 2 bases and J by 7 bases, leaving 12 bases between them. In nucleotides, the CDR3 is TGTGCCTGGAGTCGGGGGTTAGGGAACACCATATATTTT. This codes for CAWSRGLGNTIYF.

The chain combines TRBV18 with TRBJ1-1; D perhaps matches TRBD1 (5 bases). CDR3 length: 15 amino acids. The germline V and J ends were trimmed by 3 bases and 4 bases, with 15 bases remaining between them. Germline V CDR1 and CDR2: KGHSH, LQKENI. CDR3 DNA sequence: TGTGCCAGCTCACCGGAGGGCGGGCAGGGCACTGAAGCTTTCTTT. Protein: CASSPEGGQGTEAFF. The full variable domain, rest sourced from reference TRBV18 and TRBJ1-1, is NAGVMQNPRHLVRRRGQEARLRCSPMKGHSHVYWYRQLPEEGLKFMVYLQKENIIDESGMPKERFSAEFPKEGPSILRIQQVVRGDSAAYFCASSPEGGQGTEAFFGQGTRLTVV.

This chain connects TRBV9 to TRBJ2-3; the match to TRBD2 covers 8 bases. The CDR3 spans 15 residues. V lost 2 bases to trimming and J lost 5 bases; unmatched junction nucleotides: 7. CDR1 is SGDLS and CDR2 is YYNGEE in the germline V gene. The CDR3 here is CASSVGLGKGDTQYF. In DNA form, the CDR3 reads TGTGCCAGCAGCGTGGGACTAGGTAAGGGAGATACGCAGTATTTT.

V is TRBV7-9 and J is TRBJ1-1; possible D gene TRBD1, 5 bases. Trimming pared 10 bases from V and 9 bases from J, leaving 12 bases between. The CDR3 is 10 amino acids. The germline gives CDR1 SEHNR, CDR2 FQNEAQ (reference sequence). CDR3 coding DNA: TGTGCCACTCCGGGGGACCAAGCTTTCTTT. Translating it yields CATPGDQAFF.

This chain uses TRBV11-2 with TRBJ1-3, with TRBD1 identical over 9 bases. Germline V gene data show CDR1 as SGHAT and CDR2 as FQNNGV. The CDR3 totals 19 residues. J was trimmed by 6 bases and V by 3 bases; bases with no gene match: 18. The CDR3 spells CASSLTGGSPGIYANTIYF. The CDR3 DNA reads TGTGCCAGCAGCTTGACAGGGGGTTCCCCCGGTATATATGCAAACACCATATATTTT.

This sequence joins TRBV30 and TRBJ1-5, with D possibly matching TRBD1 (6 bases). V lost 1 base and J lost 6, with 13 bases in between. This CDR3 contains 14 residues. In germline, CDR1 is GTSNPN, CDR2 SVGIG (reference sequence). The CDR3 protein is CAWSGQGTSQPQHF. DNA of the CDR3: TGTGCCTGGAGTGGGCAGGGGACGAGTCAGCCCCAGCATTTT.

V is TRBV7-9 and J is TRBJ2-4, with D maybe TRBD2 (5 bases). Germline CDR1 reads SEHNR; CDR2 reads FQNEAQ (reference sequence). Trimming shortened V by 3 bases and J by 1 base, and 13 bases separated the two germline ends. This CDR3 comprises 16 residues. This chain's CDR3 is CASSFNGVGAKNIQYF. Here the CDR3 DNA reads TGTGCCAGCAGCTTCAACGGGGTTGGGGCCAAAAACATTCAGTACTTC.

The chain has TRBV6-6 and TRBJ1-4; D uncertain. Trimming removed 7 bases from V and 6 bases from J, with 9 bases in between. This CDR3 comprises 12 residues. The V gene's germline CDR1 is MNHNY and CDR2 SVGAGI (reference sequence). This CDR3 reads CASKREYEKLFF. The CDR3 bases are TGTGCCAGCAAGCGAGAGTATGAAAAACTGTTTTTT.

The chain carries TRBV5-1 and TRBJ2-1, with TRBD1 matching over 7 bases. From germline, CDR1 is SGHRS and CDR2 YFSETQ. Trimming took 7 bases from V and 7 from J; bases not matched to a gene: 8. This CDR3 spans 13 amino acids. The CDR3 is CASSDRVGNEQFF. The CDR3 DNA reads TGCGCCAGCTCCGACAGGGTAGGGAATGAGCAGTTCTTC.

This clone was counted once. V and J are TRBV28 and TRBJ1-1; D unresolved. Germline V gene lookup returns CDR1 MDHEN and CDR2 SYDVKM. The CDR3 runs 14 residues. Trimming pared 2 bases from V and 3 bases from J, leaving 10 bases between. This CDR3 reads CASSLAQRDTEAFF. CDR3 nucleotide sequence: TGTGCCAGCAGTTTAGCCCAGAGGGACACTGAAGCTTTCTTT.

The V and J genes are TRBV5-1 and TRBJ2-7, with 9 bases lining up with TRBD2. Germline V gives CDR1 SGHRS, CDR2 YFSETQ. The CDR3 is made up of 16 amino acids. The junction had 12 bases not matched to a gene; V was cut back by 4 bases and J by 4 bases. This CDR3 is CASSPALAGPHYEQYF. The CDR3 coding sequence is TGCGCCAGCAGCCCGGCGCTAGCGGGACCCCATTACGAGCAGTACTTC.

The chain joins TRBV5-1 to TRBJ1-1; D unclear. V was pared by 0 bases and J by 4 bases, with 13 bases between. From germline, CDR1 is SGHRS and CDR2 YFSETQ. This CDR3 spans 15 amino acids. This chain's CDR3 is CASSLERAAGTEAFF. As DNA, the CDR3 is TGCGCCAGCAGCTTGGAGCGGGCCGCCGGCACTGAAGCTTTCTTT.

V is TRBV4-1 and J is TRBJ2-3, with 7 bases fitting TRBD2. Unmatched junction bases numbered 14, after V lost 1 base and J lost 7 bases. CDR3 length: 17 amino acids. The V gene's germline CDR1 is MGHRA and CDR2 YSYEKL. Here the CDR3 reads CASSQVDLGLSPNTQYF. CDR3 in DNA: TGCGCCAGCAGCCAAGTTGATTTGGGACTATCCCCCAATACGCAGTATTTT.

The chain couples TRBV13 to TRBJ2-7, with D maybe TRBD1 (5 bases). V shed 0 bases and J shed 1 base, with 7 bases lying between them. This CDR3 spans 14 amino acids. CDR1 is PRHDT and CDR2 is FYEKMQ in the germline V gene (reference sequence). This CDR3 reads CASSLGRVSYEQYF. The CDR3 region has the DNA TGTGCCAGCAGCTTAGGCAGGGTATCCTACGAGCAGTACTTC. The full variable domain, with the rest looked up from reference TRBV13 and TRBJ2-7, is AAGVIQSPRHLIKEKRETATLKCYPIPRHDTVYWYQQGPGQDPQFLISFYEKMQSDKGSIPDRFSAQQFSDYHSELNMSSLELGDSALYFCASSLGRVSYEQYFGPGTRLTVT.

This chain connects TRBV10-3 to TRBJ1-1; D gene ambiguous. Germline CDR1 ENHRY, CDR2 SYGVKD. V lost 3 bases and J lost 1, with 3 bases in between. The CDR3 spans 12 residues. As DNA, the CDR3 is TGTGCCATCAGTGACAGGAACACTGAAGCTTTCTTT. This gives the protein CAISDRNTEAFF.

In DNA form, the CDR3 reads TGCAGTGCTAACACAGGTTACGAGCAGTACTTC. This encodes CSANTGYEQYF. J is TRBJ2-7 and V is TRBV20-1, with D perhaps matching TRBD1 (5 bases). Looked up from germline, CDR1 is DFQATT and CDR2 is SNEGSKA (reference sequence). The CDR3 covers 11 residues. Trimming stripped 4 bases from V and 4 bases from J, with 8 bases between.

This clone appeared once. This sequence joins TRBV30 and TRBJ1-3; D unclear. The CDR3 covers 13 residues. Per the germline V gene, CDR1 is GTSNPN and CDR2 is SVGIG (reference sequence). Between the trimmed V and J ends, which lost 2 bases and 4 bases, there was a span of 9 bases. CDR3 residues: CAWSTMSGNTIYF. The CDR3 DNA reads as TGTGCCTGGAGTACGATGAGCGGAAACACCATATATTTT.

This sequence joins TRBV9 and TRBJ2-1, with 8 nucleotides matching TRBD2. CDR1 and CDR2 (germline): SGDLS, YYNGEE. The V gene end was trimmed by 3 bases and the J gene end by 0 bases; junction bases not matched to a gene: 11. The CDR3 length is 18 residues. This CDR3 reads CASSGDGLAGFSYNEQFF. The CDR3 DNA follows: TGTGCCAGCAGCGGAGACGGGTTAGCGGGATTCTCCTACAATGAGCAGTTCTTC.

CDR3 residues: CASMTGPGNEQFF. CDR3 DNA: TGCGCCAGCATGACAGGGCCCGGGAATGAGCAGTTCTTC. The V and J genes are TRBV5-1 and TRBJ2-1; 7 nucleotides agree with TRBD1. The CDR3 sequence is 13 residues long. Germline trimming cut 6 bases from V and 7 bases from J; bases unmatched to any gene: 7. In germline, CDR1 is SGHRS, CDR2 YFSETQ.

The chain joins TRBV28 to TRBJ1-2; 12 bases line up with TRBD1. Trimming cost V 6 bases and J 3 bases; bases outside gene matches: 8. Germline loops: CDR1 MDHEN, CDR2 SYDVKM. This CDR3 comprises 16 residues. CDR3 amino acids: CASSTPGQGAYYGYTF. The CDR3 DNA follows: TGTGCCAGCAGCACACCGGGACAGGGGGCCTACTATGGCTACACCTTC.

CDR3 sequence: CSARAGETQYF. The DNA for the CDR3 is TGCAGTGCTAGAGCGGGGGAGACCCAGTACTTC. The chain recombines TRBV20-1 with TRBJ2-5, with a tentative D call TRBD2 (5 bases). Germline V lookup: CDR1 DFQATT, CDR2 SNEGSKA (reference sequence). V gave up 1 base and J gave up 5 bases, with 5 bases separating them. The CDR3 spans 11 residues.

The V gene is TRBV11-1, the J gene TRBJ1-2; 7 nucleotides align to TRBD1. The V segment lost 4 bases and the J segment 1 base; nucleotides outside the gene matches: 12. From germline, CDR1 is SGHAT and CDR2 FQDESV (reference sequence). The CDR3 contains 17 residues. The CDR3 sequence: CASSSDRTGGSNYGYTF. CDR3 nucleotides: TGTGCCAGCAGCTCGGACAGGACAGGAGGTAGTAACTATGGCTACACCTTC.